These T cell receptor beta chains were read from a single sample in a study of blood T cell repertoires in COVID-19. This table comes from immunoSEQ multiplex PCR, and its TCRdb copy is limited to in-frame clones, with some not included. The table has 70,000 or so clones, more than 90% seen once. Material: peripheral blood. Receptor source: a man between 50 and 59 years old with acute or convalescent COVID-19. Both conserved end residues are part of each CDR3. Each record gives: clone size, V gene, D gene, J gene, CDR3 DNA, CDR3 protein. A D gene is named only where the DNA matches it firmly. Only some rows state a clone size, as once, few, many or a class for expanded clones.

NA	TRBV7-2	TRBD1	TRBJ1-1	TGTGCCAGCAGCCAGACAGGGGCCCCTGAAGCTTTCTTT	CASSQTGAPEAFF
NA	TRBV7-2	NA	TRBJ1-2	TGTGCCAGCAGCCGAGAGCGTATCTATGGCTACACCTTC	CASSRERIYGYTF
NA	TRBV27	TRBD1	TRBJ2-1	TGTGCCAGCAGCGGGACAGGGGGTTACAATGAGCAGTTCTTC	CASSGTGGYNEQFF
few	TRBV7-2	NA	TRBJ2-7	TGTGCCAGCAGCTTAGCGAGCTCCTACGAGCAGTACTTC	CASSLASSYEQYF
NA	TRBV28	NA	TRBJ2-4	TGTGCCAGCAGCACCGTACTGGGGGCCAAGAACATTCAGTACTTC	CASSTVLGAKNIQYF
NA	TRBV10-3	NA	TRBJ1-5	TGTGCCATCAGTCGAGGACCCAGGGGCAATCAGCCCCAGCATTTT	CAISRGPRGNQPQHF
NA	TRBV7-9	TRBD1	TRBJ2-2	TGTGCCAGCAGCTTAGGGACAGGGAGCACCGGGGAGCTGTTTTTT	CASSLGTGSTGELFF
NA	TRBV4-2	NA	TRBJ1-2	TGTGCCAGCAGCCAAGCAGGGATTTGGGATGGCTACACCTTC	CASSQAGIWDGYTF
NA	TRBV5-4	TRBD1	TRBJ1-2	TGTGCCAGCAGAGAGGAAGGGGGCAACTATGGCTACACCTTC	CASREEGGNYGYTF
NA	TRBV24-1	TRBD1	TRBJ1-5	TGTGCCAAAGACAGGGATTGCAATCAGCCCCAGCATTTT	CAKDRDCNQPQHF
NA	TRBV10-1	NA	TRBJ1-6	TGCGCCAGCAGTGAAGATCCGGTTGATTCACCCCTCCACTTT	CASSEDPVDSPLHF
NA	TRBV13	TRBD1	TRBJ1-5	TGTGCCAGCAGCCGCTGGGGGACAGGGACGCAGCCCCAGCATTTT	CASSRWGTGTQPQHF
NA	TRBV28	TRBD1	TRBJ2-1	TGTGCCAGCAGTCTAGGGACAGCCGCCCCCTCGGGCTCCTACAATGAGCAGTTCTTC	CASSLGTAAPSGSYNEQFF
NA	TRBV14	NA	TRBJ1-6	TGTGCCAGCAGCCAGGGCAGGGTGTATTCACCCCTCCACTTT	CASSQGRVYSPLHF
NA	TRBV4-1	TRBD1	TRBJ2-1	TGCGCCAGTGACAGGGGGCGCGGGAATGAGCAGTTCTTC	CASDRGRGNEQFF
NA	TRBV5-1	NA	TRBJ2-5	TGCGCCAGCAGCTACAGGCAGGGCTTGGAGACCCAGTACTTC	CASSYRQGLETQYF
NA	TRBV9	TRBD1	TRBJ1-1	TGTGCCAGCAGCGTAGGGACAGGGTTGATGAACACTGAAGCTTTCTTT	CASSVGTGLMNTEAFF
NA	TRBV5-4	TRBD1	TRBJ2-1	TGTGCCAGCAGCTTACGACAGGGGGAACACGATGAGCAGTTCTTC	CASSLRQGEHDEQFF
NA	TRBV27	TRBD1	TRBJ1-2	TGTGCCAGCAGAGGGCTTCGCACAGGGGACTATGGCTACACCTTC	CASRGLRTGDYGYTF
NA	TRBV28	NA	TRBJ1-2	TGTGCCAGCGTCCTGGCGGGGGGGTATGGCTACACCTTC	CASVLAGGYGYTF
NA	TRBV6-5	TRBD1	TRBJ2-1	TGTGCCATCGGCTACGGGACAGGATACAATGAGCAGTTCTTC	CAIGYGTGYNEQFF
NA	TRBV30	NA	TRBJ1-4	TGTGCCTGGAATATGGGAGGGAATGAAAAACTGTTTTTT	CAWNMGGNEKLFF
NA	TRBV18	NA	TRBJ1-2	TGTGCCAGCGCGACAGGCGACTATGGCTACACCTTC	CASATGDYGYTF
NA	TRBV5-5	TRBD1	TRBJ2-2	TGTGCCAGCAGCCCCTCCGGGACAGCGAACACCGGGGAGCTGTTTTTT	CASSPSGTANTGELFF
NA	TRBV10-2	TRBD1	TRBJ2-4	TGCGCCAGCAGTGAAGGGACAGGGTCGAACATTCAGTACTTC	CASSEGTGSNIQYF
NA	TRBV27	NA	TRBJ2-2	TGTGCCAGCAGCCGAGCGGGGAACACCGGGGAGCTGTTTTTT	CASSRAGNTGELFF
NA	TRBV18	NA	TRBJ2-1	TGTGCCAGCTCACCAAAGGGACTGACGCTCAATGAGCAGTTCTTC	CASSPKGLTLNEQFF
NA	TRBV7-9	TRBD1	TRBJ2-1	TGTGCCAGCAGCCCGGACAGGGGGAGATACAATGAGCAGTTCTTC	CASSPDRGRYNEQFF
NA	TRBV12-5	NA	TRBJ2-1	TGTGCTAGTGTTATAATTAGGGGCCCGGGACAACACTCCTACAATGAGCAGTTCTTC	CASVIIRGPGQHSYNEQFF
NA	TRBV7-3	NA	TRBJ2-6	TGTGCCAGCAGCCTAGACAGGATTGGGTCATCTGGGGCCAACGTCCTGACTTTC	CASSLDRIGSSGANVLTF
few	TRBV6-5	NA	TRBJ1-3	TGTGCCAGCAGCCAACTTAGCTCTGGAAACACCATATATTTT	CASSQLSSGNTIYF
NA	TRBV7-3	TRBD2	TRBJ2-1	TGTGCCAGCAGCCCGACGGGACTAGCGGTTTACAATGAGCAGTTCTTC	CASSPTGLAVYNEQFF
NA	TRBV7-9	NA	TRBJ1-1	TGTGCCAGCAGCTTCAGGGGTGAGGTTGAAGCTTTCTTT	CASSFRGEVEAFF
NA	TRBV5-5	NA	TRBJ1-5	TGTGCCAGCAGCGGACAGCCTGTCGGCAATCAGCCCCAGCATTTT	CASSGQPVGNQPQHF
NA	TRBV5-1	NA	TRBJ2-3	TGCGCCAGCAGCCTCCCAGGCCCCCCAGATACGCAGTATTTT	CASSLPGPPDTQYF
NA	TRBV28	NA	TRBJ1-4	TGTGCCAGCAGGTCGGACAGCCCGAATGAAAAACTGTTTTTT	CASRSDSPNEKLFF
NA	TRBV18	NA	TRBJ2-1	TGTGCCAGCTCACAGAACAGGGTCATTGGGGATGAGCAGTTCTTC	CASSQNRVIGDEQFF
NA	TRBV10-3	NA	TRBJ2-1	TGTGCCATCAGTGAGTCACGGGGGGCGGGTAATGAGCAGTTCTTC	CAISESRGAGNEQFF
NA	TRBV27	NA	TRBJ2-5	TGTGCCAGCAGCCTAGCCCTTGGGGAGACCCAGTACTTC	CASSLALGETQYF
NA	TRBV24-1	TRBD2	TRBJ2-2	TGTGCCACCAGTGATCCGGGACTAGCCCCGAACACCGGGGAGCTGTTTTTT	CATSDPGLAPNTGELFF
NA	TRBV4-3	TRBD2	TRBJ2-2	TGCGCCAGCAGCTCCGGGGGGGGAACCGGGGAGCTGTTTTTT	CASSSGGGTGELFF